One and the same sample provided the 6 T cell receptor beta chains below, sequenced in a study of blood T cell repertoires in COVID-19. The assay was immunoSEQ multiplex PCR, and TCRdb's table has in-frame clones only and misses some. The table has approximately 220,000 clones, around nine tenths seen once. The sequenced material came from peripheral blood. The receptor set was obtained from a man aged 40-49 years with acute or convalescent COVID-19.

The rearrangement uses TRBV18 and TRBJ2-7, with a tentative D call TRBD1 (6 bases). The germline V gene encodes CDR1 KGHSH and CDR2 LQKENI. Trimming cost V 4 bases and J 2 bases, with 18 bases left between them. The CDR3 runs 16 residues. In nucleotides, the CDR3 is TGTGCCAGCTCACTACAGAAAGACAGGAAACCCTACGAGCAGTACTTC. Encoded protein: CASSLQKDRKPYEQYF.

The chain employs TRBV30 and TRBJ1-4, with TRBD1 matching over 7 bases. J lost 2 bases, V lost 5 bases, and 2 bases had no gene match. The CDR3 totals 13 residues. Germline assignment: CDR1 GTSNPN and CDR2 SVGIG (reference sequence). The CDR3 loop reads CAWAGQTNEKLFF. The DNA of the CDR3 is TGTGCCTGGGCGGGACAGACTAATGAAAAACTGTTTTTT.

This clone was seen just once. The gene calls are TRBV5-8 and TRBJ2-3; 8 bases align to TRBD2. Germline V lookup: CDR1 SGHTS, CDR2 YDEGEE. This CDR3 has 16 amino acids. V was pared by 4 bases and J by 2 bases, with 9 bases of the junction left unmatched. The CDR3 DNA follows: TGTGCCAGCAGCCAGCTATCGGGGGGGACCACAGATACGCAGTATTTT. This gives the protein CASSQLSGGTTDTQYF.

The V call is TRBV9, the J call TRBJ2-1; D is perhaps TRBD2 (7 bases). The CDR3 has 15 residues. Germline CDR1 is SGDLS and CDR2 is YYNGEE. Trimming removed 7 bases at V and 8 bases at J, with 22 bases between. The chain's CDR3 is CASGQSGTIFDEQFF. The CDR3 nucleotides are TGTGCCAGCGGACAGAGCGGGACTATCTTCGATGAGCAGTTCTTC.

V usage is TRBV24-1 and J usage is TRBJ2-2; perhaps TRBD1 as D (6 bases). The ends were cut back, 4 bases at V and 5 bases at J, with 10 bases in the middle. CDR3 size: 14 residues. The germline gives CDR1 KGHDR, CDR2 SFDVKD. CDR3 residues: CATSEAGVTGELFF. CDR3 sequence (DNA): TGTGCCACCAGTGAAGCAGGGGTAACCGGGGAGCTGTTTTTT.

V is TRBV28 and J is TRBJ2-3, with 8 bases lining up with TRBD2. The CDR3 totals 15 residues. Germline V gene sequence: CDR1 MDHEN, CDR2 SYDVKM. Germline trimming cut 5 bases from V and 2 bases from J; bases unmatched to any gene: 6. The CDR3 bases are TGTGCCAGCAGTCCTGCGGGGGGCCTCACAGATACGCAGTATTTT. Its protein is CASSPAGGLTDTQYF.